Listed below are T cell receptor beta chains from one sample, sequenced in a study of identifying expanded T cells in peripheral blood. The protocol was immunoSEQ multiplex PCR, while the TCRdb copy is restricted to in-frame clones and leaves out a portion. The table records 60,000 to 70,000 clones, approximately 83% of them present only once. The sequenced sample consisted of blood. Source of these receptors: a person between 18 and 75 years old in good health. The CDR3 runs from the conserved cysteine through the conserved F or W.

CASSFSHASGREAQYF TRBV7-2 16
CASSFASERDEQFF TRBV7-9 14
CASSLSPVRVTQYF TRBV7-8 14
CASSDSSRSGWTEAFF TRBV6-4 16
CAWSARTGTGNEKLFF TRBV30 16
CASIPRTGSHEKLFF TRBV19 15
CASSLYIGEPTDTQYF TRBV5-6 16
CASTSGRTDTQYF TRBV5-1 13
CASSLGLGQETQYF TRBV7-9 14
CASSYVSRGRSPLHF TRBV6-5 15
CASSQDYRSNQPQHF TRBV4-3 15
CASSSKAGGPAYEQFF TRBV18 16
CASRLGQMNTEAFF TRBV6-5 14
CASSRDSDQPQHF TRBV5-4 13
CASKEAQVRGDTQYF TRBV19 15
CASSFLTGGSNYGYTF TRBV11-2 16
CASSYRGSSYNEQFF TRBV7-3 15
CASSGRGTTDTQYF TRBV2 14
CASSPSLGAGQGAEAFF TRBV14 17
CASGLLGGGAEAFF TRBV12-5 14
CASSDWTGTRETQYF TRBV6-1 15
CSVHTTGGGDEAFF TRBV29-1 14
CASSSVHIGSPLHF TRBV9 14
CASSQELMNTEAFF TRBV4-1 14
CASSGGRGGEKTEAFF TRBV27 16
CASSLDVGHDNEQFF TRBV7-9 15
CASSRSGTSGRGGRTDTQYF TRBV5-4 20
CASSQTTGGFGNTIYF TRBV14 16
CASSSLAGGDNEQFF TRBV6-5 15
CASSQDPASGSSFVKNIQYF TRBV4-2 20
CASSLGTGRKLGYTF TRBV7-9 15
CASSMGQGLPYEQYF TRBV9 15
CASSLTGGMGEQYF TRBV5-5 14
CASSLLAGGEDTQYF TRBV19 15
CASSLGTGREQFF TRBV5-1 13